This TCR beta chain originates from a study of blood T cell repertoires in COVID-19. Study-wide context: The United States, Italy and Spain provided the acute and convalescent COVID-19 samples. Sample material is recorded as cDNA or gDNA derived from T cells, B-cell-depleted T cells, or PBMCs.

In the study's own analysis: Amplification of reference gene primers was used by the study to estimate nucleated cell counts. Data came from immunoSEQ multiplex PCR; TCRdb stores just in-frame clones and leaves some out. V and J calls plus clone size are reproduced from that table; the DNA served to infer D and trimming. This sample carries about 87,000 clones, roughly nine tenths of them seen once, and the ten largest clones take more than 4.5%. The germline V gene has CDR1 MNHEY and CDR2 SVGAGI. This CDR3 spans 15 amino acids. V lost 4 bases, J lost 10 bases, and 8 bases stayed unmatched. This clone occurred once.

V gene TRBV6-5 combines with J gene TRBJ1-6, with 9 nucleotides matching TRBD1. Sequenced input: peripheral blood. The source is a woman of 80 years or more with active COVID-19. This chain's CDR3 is CASSWGGTGKSPLHF. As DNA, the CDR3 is TGTGCCAGCAGTTGGGGGGGGACAGGGAAATCACCCCTCCACTTT.